The 22 T cell receptor beta chains presented below share a single source sample, sequenced in a study of blood T cell repertoires in COVID-19. The table came from immunoSEQ multiplex PCR; TCRdb's copy has only in-frame clones and leaves some out. The sample includes over 85,000 clones, approximately 86% of them seen just once. The sample taken for sequencing was peripheral blood. These receptors were taken from a human donor in a cohort sampled during active COVID-19.

This chain joins TRBV7-9 and TRBJ2-7; TRBD2 is a possible D gene (7 bases). CDR1 and CDR2 (germline): SEHNR, FQNEAQ (reference sequence). The V and J ends lost 1 base and 6 bases respectively, with 10 bases between them. CDR3 length: 13 amino acids. The CDR3 DNA is TGTGCCAGCAGCTTAGGAGGGGGGGCCGAGCAGTACTTC. It codes for CASSLGGGAEQYF. The full variable domain, in which reference TRBV7-9 and TRBJ2-7 provide the parts outside the CDR3, is DTGVSQNPRHKITKRGQNVTFRCDPISEHNRLYWYRQTLGQGPEFLTYFQNEAQLEKSRLLSDRFSAERPKGSFSTLEIQRTEQGDSAMYLCASSLGGGAEQYFGPGTRLTVT.

V gene TRBV7-2 combines with J gene TRBJ1-5; possible D gene TRBD1, 5 bases. Germline assignment: CDR1 SGHTA and CDR2 FQGNSA. This CDR3 has 15 amino acids. V lost 5 bases to trimming and J lost 7 bases, with 18 bases between them. For the CDR3, the DNA is TGTGCCAGCAGCCCAGGACATTTTTCGGACCAGCCCCAGCATTTT. It specifies CASSPGHFSDQPQHF. Filled out from reference TRBV7-2 and TRBJ1-5, the complete variable domain reads GAGVSQSPSNKVTEKGKDVELRCDPISGHTALYWYRQSLGQGLEFLIYFQGNSAPDKSGLPSDRFSAERTGGSVSTLTIQRTQQEDSAVYLCASSPGHFSDQPQHFGDGTRLSIL.

The chain has TRBV11-2 and TRBJ2-5; 9 bases align to TRBD1. Germline CDR1 SGHAT, CDR2 FQNNGV. CDR3 length: 15 residues. Trimming at V came to 3 bases and at J to 2 bases, leaving 4 bases not matched to a gene. This chain's CDR3 is CASSFRDRAQETQYF. The DNA of the CDR3 is TGTGCCAGCAGCTTCCGGGACAGGGCACAAGAGACCCAGTACTTC.

The rearrangement uses TRBV4-2 and TRBJ2-7; D is possibly TRBD2 (6 bases). V shed 0 bases and J shed 11 bases, with 14 bases lying between them. The CDR3 is made up of 13 amino acids. The germline CDR1 and CDR2 sequences are LGHNA and YNFKEQ. The CDR3 DNA reads TGTGCCAGCAGCCAAGATCTCGGGCGGGAAGAGTACTTC. It specifies CASSQDLGREEYF.

The rearrangement uses TRBV19 and TRBJ1-4; 8 bases map to TRBD1. The CDR3 covers 13 residues. The ends lost 10 bases at V and 7 bases at J; junction bases unmatched: 8. Germline V gene data show CDR1 as LNHDA and CDR2 as SQIVND (reference sequence). Here the CDR3 DNA reads TGTGCCATTGGACAGGGAAGGGGTGAAAAACTGTTTTTT. It is translated as CAIGQGRGEKLFF.

The J gene is TRBJ2-5, the V gene TRBV20-1; the match to TRBD1 covers 8 bases. Germline CDR1 DFQATT, CDR2 SNEGSKA (reference sequence). The CDR3 length is 13 residues. V gave up 3 bases and J gave up 4 bases; unmatched junction bases: 4. The CDR3 nucleotides are TGCAGTGCTAGTATCAGGGGGCTAGAGACCCAGTACTTC. Amino acids: CSASIRGLETQYF.

V is TRBV7-2 and J is TRBJ1-4; the match to TRBD1 covers 7 bases. The V gene end was trimmed by 1 base and the J gene end by 4 bases; junction bases not matched to a gene: 6. Germline values: CDR1 SGHTA, CDR2 FQGNSA. This CDR3 spans 16 amino acids. CDR3 coding DNA: TGTGCCAGCAGCTTAGGGGGGACAGCGGTTAATGAAAAACTGTTTTTT. Amino acid sequence: CASSLGGTAVNEKLFF. Full variable domain (rest looked up from reference TRBV7-2 and TRBJ1-4): GAGVSQSPSNKVTEKGKDVELRCDPISGHTALYWYRQSLGQGLEFLIYFQGNSAPDKSGLPSDRFSAERTGGSVSTLTIQRTQQEDSAVYLCASSLGGTAVNEKLFFGSGTQLSVL.

The table lists this clone with a count of one. This rearrangement joins TRBV5-8 to TRBJ2-1; D remains ambiguous. Germline CDR1 and CDR2: SGHTS and YDEGEE. The V end lost 0 bases, the J end lost 9 bases, and 7 bases lay between the germline ends. The CDR3 runs 12 residues. The CDR3 bases are TGTGCCAGCAGCTTGGCTTTGAGTGAGCAGTTCTTC. This gives the protein CASSLALSEQFF.

J is TRBJ2-7 and V is TRBV4-1, with 13 bases fitting TRBD2. There are 18 residues in the CDR3. In germline, CDR1 is MGHRA, CDR2 YSYEKL. Losses at the gene ends were 4 bases for V and 6 bases for J; bases not matched to a gene: 15. CDR3 loop: CASSRGGDLLAGGPEQYF. CDR3 DNA sequence: TGCGCCAGCAGCCGAGGGGGCGACCTACTAGCGGGAGGGCCCGAGCAGTACTTC.

The genes are TRBV5-4 and TRBJ1-1; tentative D call: TRBD1 (5 bases). The germline V and J ends were trimmed by 4 bases and 4 bases, with 14 bases remaining between them. This CDR3 region has 14 residues. Germline V gene lookup returns CDR1 SGHNT and CDR2 YYREEE (reference sequence). CDR3 sequence: CASSQSGSGTEAFF. The CDR3 nucleotides read TGTGCCAGCAGCCAATCAGGGTCAGGCACTGAAGCTTTCTTT.

The chain uses TRBV28 and TRBJ1-1; no definite D call. The CDR3 contains 14 residues. The germline CDR1 and CDR2 sequences are MDHEN and SYDVKM. V lost 2 bases and J 1 base, leaving 8 bases between the germline ends. CDR3 in DNA: TGTGCCAGCAGTTTACCGTTTCCGAACACTGAAGCTTTCTTT. Its translation is CASSLPFPNTEAFF.

V usage is TRBV7-2 and J usage is TRBJ1-1; D may be TRBD1 (5 bases). Germline V gene sequence: CDR1 SGHTA, CDR2 FQGNSA. This CDR3 comprises 14 residues. V lost 6 bases and J 1 base, leaving 12 bases between the germline ends. The CDR3 sequence is CASRGEVRNTEAFF. CDR3 in DNA: TGTGCCAGCAGGGGGGAGGTGCGGAACACTGAAGCTTTCTTT. Full variable domain (remainder filled in from reference TRBV7-2 and TRBJ1-1): GAGVSQSPSNKVTEKGKDVELRCDPISGHTALYWYRQSLGQGLEFLIYFQGNSAPDKSGLPSDRFSAERTGGSVSTLTIQRTQQEDSAVYLCASRGEVRNTEAFFGQGTRLTVV.

The rearrangement joins TRBV5-4 to TRBJ1-2; 7 bases are shared with TRBD1. Germline CDR1 and CDR2: SGHNT and YYREEE (reference sequence). V trimming: 5 bases; J trimming: 2 bases; junction bases outside the gene matches: 3. The CDR3 extends over 13 amino acids. CDR3 nucleotide sequence: TGTGCCAGCAGGACAGGGAGCAACTATGGCTACACCTTC. This encodes CASRTGSNYGYTF.

The chain uses TRBV4-1 and TRBJ2-7; possible D gene TRBD2, 6 bases. V shed 1 base and J shed 3 bases, with 10 bases lying between them. The CDR3 length is 14 residues. Germline loops: CDR1 MGHRA, CDR2 YSYEKL. The CDR3 DNA reads TGCGCCAGCAGCCAAGGATCGGGGGTCTACGAGCAGTACTTC. It specifies CASSQGSGVYEQYF.

In its sample, this clone was seen once. The CDR3: CASSHNTEAFF. CDR3 nucleotides: TGTGCCAGCAGCCATAACACTGAAGCTTTCTTT. The genes are TRBV9 and TRBJ1-1; D gene uncertain. V lost 4 bases and J 2 bases, leaving 3 bases between the germline ends. The CDR3 is made up of 11 amino acids. The germline V gene has CDR1 SGDLS and CDR2 YYNGEE. Supplemented by reference TRBV9 and TRBJ1-1, the full variable domain reads DSGVTQTPKHLITATGQRVTLRCSPRSGDLSVYWYQQSLDQGLQFLIQYYNGEERAKGNILERFSAQQFPDLHSELNLSSLELGDSALYFCASSHNTEAFFGQGTRLTVV.

The chain carries TRBV10-3 and TRBJ2-1; 9 bases fit TRBD2. Trimming at V came to 3 bases and at J to 6 bases, leaving 6 bases not matched to a gene. Per germline, CDR1 ENHRY and CDR2 SYGVKD. CDR3 length: 15 residues. The CDR3 sequence: CAISELSAGGNEQFF. The CDR3 nucleotides are TGTGCCATCAGTGAACTGTCAGCGGGAGGCAATGAGCAGTTCTTC.

This chain uses TRBV29-1 with TRBJ1-1; D call uncertain. V gave up 0 bases and J gave up 3 bases, with 8 bases separating them. The CDR3 is 13 residues long. Germline V gene data show CDR1 as SQVTM and CDR2 as ANQGSEA. The CDR3: CSVEDNRDTEAFF. CDR3 DNA: TGCAGCGTTGAAGATAACAGAGACACTGAAGCTTTCTTT.

J is TRBJ1-1 and V is TRBV6-5, with 9 bases that match TRBD1. Germline V gives CDR1 MNHEY, CDR2 SVGAGI. V lost 6 bases to trimming and J lost 4 bases; unmatched junction nucleotides: 3. This CDR3 contains 13 residues. The CDR3 DNA is TGTGCCAGCAGCCGACAGGGGGTCACTGAAGCTTTCTTT. This codes for CASSRQGVTEAFF.

This clone was seen more than once but under ten times. The chain joins TRBV6-5 to TRBJ2-7; 7 positions match TRBD2. The germline V gene has CDR1 MNHEY and CDR2 SVGAGI. The trim removed 0 bases at V and 6 bases at J, leaving 8 bases unmatched. This CDR3 region has 15 residues. In DNA, the CDR3 is TGTGCCAGCAGTTACTCGGGGGGGGTTATCAGCGAGCAGTACTTC. Translation: CASSYSGGVISEQYF.

This chain connects TRBV2 to TRBJ2-7; 7 bases map to TRBD1. With 8 bases clipped from V and 0 bases from J, the junction kept 4 bases outside the gene matches. CDR1 is SNHLY, CDR2 FYNNEI, per germline. CDR3 length: 13 amino acids. CDR3 bases: TGTGCCAGCGACAGGGACCCCTCCTACGAGCAGTACTTC. Residues: CASDRDPSYEQYF.

This chain links TRBV12-5 with TRBJ1-5; 7 bases fit TRBD1. CDR1 is LGHNT, CDR2 FRNRAP, per germline. The trim removed 0 bases at V and 1 base at J, leaving 6 bases unmatched. The CDR3 extends over 17 amino acids. CDR3 coding DNA: TGTGCTAGTGGTTTGGTATTAGGGGGCCGGAGCAATCAGCCCCAGCATTTT. Protein: CASGLVLGGRSNQPQHF.

CDR3 protein: CAISEHIRETQYF. The CDR3 DNA sequence: TGTGCCATCAGTGAACATATTCGCGAGACCCAGTACTTC. The chain joins TRBV10-3 to TRBJ2-5; unclear D gene. Germline CDR1 and CDR2: ENHRY and SYGVKD. The CDR3 is 13 amino acids. V was cut by 3 bases and J by 5 bases, with 10 bases left in between.